Listed below are T cell receptor beta chains from one sample, sequenced in a study of technical replicates of blood from a handful of donors. Data came from immunoSEQ multiplex PCR; TCRdb stores just in-frame clones and leaves some out. The profile shows tens of thousands of clones, almost 99% of them singletons. The sequenced sample was T cells isolated from PBMCs. Receptors were obtained from a human donor in good health. Both conserved end residues are part of each CDR3.

V: TRBV6-1; J: TRBJ2-1; CDR3: CASSMTGDNEQFF
V: TRBV25-1; J: TRBJ2-3; CDR3: CASSEGGLDTQYF
V: TRBV6-4; J: TRBJ2-7; CDR3: CASSRDSGPYEQYF
V: TRBV7-9; J: TRBJ1-1; CDR3: CASSLEGWMNTEAFF
V: TRBV19; J: TRBJ1-1; CDR3: CASSSQIITEAFF
V: TRBV5-1; J: TRBJ2-7; CDR3: CASSLRGGEQYF
V: TRBV5-1; J: TRBJ2-1; CDR3: CASSLGRGAGGLNEQFF
V: TRBV18; J: TRBJ1-1; CDR3: CASSPPTGLNTEAFF
V: TRBV4-1; J: TRBJ2-7; CDR3: CASSQSGSYEQYF
V: TRBV5-1; J: TRBJ2-3; CDR3: CASRLGQVGSTDTQYF
V: TRBV27; J: TRBJ2-1; CDR3: CASSLIYRGRALFNNEQFF
V: TRBV28; J: TRBJ2-3; CDR3: CASRSDREDGGDTQYF
V: TRBV7-6; J: TRBJ1-5; CDR3: CASSLEQGSDQPQHF